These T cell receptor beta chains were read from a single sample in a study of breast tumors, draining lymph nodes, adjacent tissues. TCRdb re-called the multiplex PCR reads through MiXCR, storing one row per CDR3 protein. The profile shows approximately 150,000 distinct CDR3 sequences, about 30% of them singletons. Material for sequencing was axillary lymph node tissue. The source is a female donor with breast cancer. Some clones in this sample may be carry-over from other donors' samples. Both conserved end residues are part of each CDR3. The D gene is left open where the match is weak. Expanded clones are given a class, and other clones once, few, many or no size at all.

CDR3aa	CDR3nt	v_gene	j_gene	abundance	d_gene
CANSLIGLSNTDTQYF	TGCGCCAACAGCTTGATTGGTTTGAGTAACACAGATACGCAGTATTTT	TRBV5-1	TRBJ2-3	many	.
CASSLTGGLGTGELFF	TGTGCCAGCAGCTTAACGGGGGGGCTGGGCACCGGGGAGCTGTTTTTT	TRBV7-2	TRBJ2-2	many	TRBD2
CASGGLAGTYNEQFF	TGTGCCAGCGGAGGACTAGCGGGGACTTACAATGAGCAGTTCTTC	TRBV2	TRBJ2-1	many	TRBD2
CASRLQVNTEAFF	TGTGCCAGCAGGCTTCAGGTGAACACTGAAGCTTTCTTT	TRBV7-6	TRBJ1-1	many	.
CASSRTGVSGDTICF	TGTGCCAGCAGCCGGACAGGGGTATCTGGAGACACCATATGTTTT	TRBV14	TRBJ1-3	.	TRBD1
CASSEGTSGKLFF	TGTGCCAGCAGTGAGGGGACAAGTGGAAAACTGTTTTTT	TRBV6-5	TRBJ1-4	many	.
CASSFGIDQETQYF	TGTGCCAGCAGTTTCGGGATAGATCAAGAGACCCAGTACTTC	TRBV5-4	TRBJ2-5	many	.
CSVVSGQGVEAFF	TGCAGCGTTGTCTCTGGACAGGGAGTTGAAGCTTTCTTT	TRBV29-1	TRBJ1-1	few	TRBD1
CASSPLMLAGHNEQFF	TGTGCCAGCAGCCCCTTAATGCTAGCGGGGCACAATGAGCAGTTCTTC	TRBV11-2	TRBJ2-1	many	TRBD2
CASSLTGTSGVPSTDTQYF	TGTGCCAGCAGCTTGACCGGGACTAGCGGGGTACCTAGCACAGATACGCAGTATTTT	TRBV11-2	TRBJ2-3	many	TRBD2
CASSEALRPYEQYF	TGTGCCAGCAGTGAAGCGCTTCGGCCTTACGAGCAGTACTTC	TRBV6-1	TRBJ2-7	many	.
CSARSGTSTGELFF	TGCAGTGCTAGAAGCGGGACAAGCACCGGGGAGCTGTTTTTT	TRBV20-1	TRBJ2-2	many	.
CASSLAGEPAWETQYF	TGCGCCAGCAGCTTGGCCGGTGAACCTGCATGGGAGACCCAGTACTTC	TRBV5-1	TRBJ2-5	many	.
CSASDGGMTDTQYF	TGCAGTGCTAGTGATGGGGGAATGACAGATACGCAGTATTTT	TRBV20-1	TRBJ2-3	many	.
CSARPGGTEAFF	TGCAGTGCTAGGCCAGGGGGAACTGAAGCTTTCTTT	TRBV20-1	TRBJ1-1	many	TRBD1
CASSARQGSPLHF	TGCGCCAGCAGCGCCAGACAGGGATCACCCCTCCACTTT	TRBV4-1	TRBJ1-6	.	TRBD1
CASSFADPRGPQHF	TGTGCCAGCAGTTTTGCGGACCCAAGGGGGCCCCAGCATTTT	TRBV12-3/TRBV12-4	TRBJ1-5	many	.
CASRVQLTSYEQYF	TGTGCCAGCAGAGTACAGCTAACTTCCTACGAGCAGTACTTC	TRBV6-5	TRBJ2-7	many	.
CASSSQGSGNQPQHF	TGTGCCAGCAGCTCTCAGGGCAGTGGCAATCAGCCCCAGCATTTT	TRBV7-2	TRBJ1-5	many	.
CASRGDMGPQHF	TGTGCCAGCAGGGGGGATATGGGGCCCCAGCATTTT	TRBV2	TRBJ1-5	many	.
CASGVIGDLNSPLHF	TGTGCCAGTGGGGTTATAGGGGACCTAAATTCACCCCTCCACTTT	TRBV7-2	TRBJ1-6	.	.
CASSTRTSGGNTQYF	TGTGCCAGCAGCACCCGGACTAGCGGGGGAAATACGCAGTATTTT	TRBV7-6	TRBJ2-3	many	TRBD2
CASSLRGADTQYF	TGTGCCAGCAGCTTGAGGGGGGCAGATACGCAGTATTTT	TRBV5-4	TRBJ2-3	many	.